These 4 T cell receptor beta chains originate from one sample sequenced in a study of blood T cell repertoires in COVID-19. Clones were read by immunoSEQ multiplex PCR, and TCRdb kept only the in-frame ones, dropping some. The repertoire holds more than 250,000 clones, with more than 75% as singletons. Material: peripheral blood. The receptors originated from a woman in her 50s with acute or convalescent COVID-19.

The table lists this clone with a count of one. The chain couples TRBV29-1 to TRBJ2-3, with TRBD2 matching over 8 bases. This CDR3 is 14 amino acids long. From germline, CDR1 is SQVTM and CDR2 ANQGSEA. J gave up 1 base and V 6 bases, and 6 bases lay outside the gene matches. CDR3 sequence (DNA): TGCAGCGTCCGGATGACTAGCGGCACAGATACGCAGTATTTT. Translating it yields CSVRMTSGTDTQYF.

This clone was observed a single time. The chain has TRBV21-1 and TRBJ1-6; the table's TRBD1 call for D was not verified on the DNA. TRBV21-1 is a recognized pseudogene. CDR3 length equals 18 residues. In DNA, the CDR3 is TGTGCCAGCAGCAAAGCGAGTACAGGGCCATCCTATAATTCACCCCTCCACTTT. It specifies CASSKASTGPSYNSPLHF.

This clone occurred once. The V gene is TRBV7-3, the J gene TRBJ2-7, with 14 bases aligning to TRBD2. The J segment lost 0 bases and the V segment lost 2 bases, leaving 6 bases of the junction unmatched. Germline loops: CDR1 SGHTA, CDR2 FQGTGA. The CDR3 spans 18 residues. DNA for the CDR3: TGTGCCAGCAGCTTAGGAGGACTAGCGGGAGGCCTCTCCTACGAGCAGTACTTC. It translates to CASSLGGLAGGLSYEQYF.

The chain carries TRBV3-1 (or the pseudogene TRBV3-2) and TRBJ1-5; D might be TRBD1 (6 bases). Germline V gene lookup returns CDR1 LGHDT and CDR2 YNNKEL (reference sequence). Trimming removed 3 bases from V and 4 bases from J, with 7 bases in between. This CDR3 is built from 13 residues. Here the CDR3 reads CASSQDSNQPQHF. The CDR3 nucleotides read TGTGCCAGCAGCCAGGACAGTAATCAGCCCCAGCATTTT.